The 13 T cell receptor beta chains below come from one sample, sequenced in a study of T-cell reconstitution after alpha-beta-depleted transplantation in children. Preparation of the TCRbeta library involved a method that used unique molecular identifiers. TCRdb re-called the PCR reads through MiXCR, storing one row per CDR3 protein. The sample lists 200,000 or so distinct CDR3 sequences, approximately 6.8% occurring once. This specimen consisted of PBMCs, obtained before TCRalphabeta/CD19-depleted stem cell transplant. Receptor source: a girl in the first two years of life with combined immunodeficiency, due to receive a stem cell transplant.

The CDR3 DNA reads TGTGCCAGCAGTCGCCTTCCTTCCGCGGACAGGGAAAATGAAAAACTGTTTTTT. Translated: CASSRLPSADRENEKLFF. This chain connects TRBV6-4 to TRBJ1-4, with 8 bases matching TRBD1. The germline gives CDR1 MRHNA, CDR2 SNTAGT. The CDR3 spans 18 residues. Trimming removed 5 bases from V and 5 bases from J; junction bases left unmatched: 16.

Only a few counts were recorded for this clonotype. CDR3 DNA: TGTGCCAGCAGCCTAAGACTAGCGGGACCCCCCGCGGAGCAGTTCTTC. As protein: CASSLRLAGPPAEQFF. The V and J genes are TRBV7-2 and TRBJ2-1; TRBD2 matches 11 bases. CDR1 is SGHTA and CDR2 is FQGNSA in the germline V gene. V shed 5 bases and J 10 bases; nucleotides not matched to a gene: 13. CDR3 size: 16 residues.

This clonotype has a count of ten or more. The chain is built from TRBV20-1 and TRBJ2-7, with TRBD2 matching over 7 bases. CDR3 size: 15 residues. Germline CDR1 and CDR2: DFQATT and SNEGSKA (reference sequence). J was trimmed by 4 bases and V by 5 bases; bases with no gene match: 14. CDR3 in DNA: TGCAGTGCTCGTAGGAGCGGACTAGTTCAGTACGAGCAGTACTTC. It encodes CSARRSGLVQYEQYF.

This clonotype appeared many times. V gene TRBV12-3 or TRBV12-4 combines with J gene TRBJ2-2; the match to TRBD2 covers 10 bases. This CDR3 is 16 amino acids long. V trimming: 5 bases; J trimming: 5 bases; junction bases outside the gene matches: 8. CDR3 loop: CASSPGLAGDTGELFF. Written as DNA, the CDR3 is TGTGCCAGCAGTCCTGGTCTAGCGGGGGATACCGGGGAGCTGTTTTTT.

The genes are TRBV6-1 and TRBJ1-2, with a possible D match to TRBD1 (6 bases). V gave up 6 bases and J gave up 8 bases, with 19 bases separating them. The CDR3 contains 14 residues. Germline V CDR1 and CDR2: MNHNS, SASEGT. The CDR3 bases are TGTGCCAGCAGACGTACCTACAGGGAGGAAGGCTACACCTTC. It encodes CASRRTYREEGYTF.

This clonotype was observed at least ten times. The rearrangement uses TRBV18 and TRBJ2-7; perhaps TRBD2 as D (6 bases). V was pared by 0 bases and J by 0 bases, with 9 bases between. The CDR3 is made up of 15 amino acids. Germline CDR1 is KGHSH and CDR2 is LQKENI. The CDR3 DNA reads as TGTGCCAGCTCACCACCGCGGGGTAGCTCCTACGAGCAGTACTTC. It yields the protein CASSPPRGSSYEQYF.

A few counts support this clonotype. The chain couples TRBV4-2 to TRBJ2-3; a weak D match, TRBD2 (6 bases). Germline V CDR1 and CDR2: LGHNA, YNFKEQ. This CDR3 is built from 17 residues. Trimming pared 0 bases from V and 4 bases from J, leaving 17 bases between. The DNA for the CDR3 is TGTGCCAGCAGCCAAGATCGGCGGGACCATACCCCAGATACGCAGTATTTT. Translated: CASSQDRRDHTPDTQYF.

This clonotype was seen more than once but under ten times. The rearrangement uses TRBV7-9 and TRBJ2-1; no clear D gene. The CDR3 contains 12 residues. V was pared by 7 bases and J by 5 bases, with 9 bases between. Per germline, CDR1 SEHNR and CDR2 FQNEAQ (reference sequence). The chain's CDR3 is CASNPLHNEQFF. The CDR3 DNA follows: TGTGCCAGCAACCCTCTCCACAATGAGCAGTTCTTC. Variable domain in full (rest from reference TRBV7-9 and TRBJ2-1): DTGVSQNPRHKITKRGQNVTFRCDPISEHNRLYWYRQTLGQGPEFLTYFQNEAQLEKSRLLSDRFSAERPKGSFSTLEIQRTEQGDSAMYLCASNPLHNEQFFGPGTRLTVL.

This clonotype was seen more than once but under ten times. V is TRBV21-1 and J is TRBJ1-2; the DNA was not compared with TRBD1, the D call given in the table. TRBV21-1 is given as a pseudogene. The CDR3 loop spans 17 amino acids. The CDR3 loop is CASSKENGRGRGYGYTF. For the CDR3, the DNA is TGTGCCAGCAGCAAAGAAAACGGCAGGGGGCGCGGCTATGGCTACACCTTC.

The sample holds many counts of this clonotype. The chain uses TRBV12-3 or TRBV12-4 and TRBJ2-3; 10 nucleotides line up with TRBD2. V shed 3 bases, J shed 0 bases, and the junction held 12 bases outside the gene matches. CDR3 size: 19 residues. CDR3 region: CASSFRGLAGGPSTDTQYF. Here the CDR3 DNA reads TGTGCCAGCAGTTTTCGAGGATTAGCGGGGGGCCCGAGCACAGATACGCAGTATTTT.

This clonotype appeared many times. The chain joins TRBV5-4 to TRBJ2-2; TRBD2 aligns across 9 bases. Trimming cost V 1 base and J 1 base; bases outside gene matches: 5. This CDR3 region has 17 residues. Germline CDR1 reads SGHNT; CDR2 reads YYREEE (reference sequence). CDR3 protein: CASSLRREGLNTGELFF. Written as DNA, the CDR3 is TGTGCCAGCAGCTTGAGGCGGGAGGGCCTGAACACCGGGGAGCTGTTTTTT.

This clonotype has a count of ten or more. The chain carries TRBV4-3 and TRBJ2-1; tentatively, D is TRBD1 or TRBD2 (5 bases each). Per the germline V gene, CDR1 is LGHNA and CDR2 is YSLEER. V lost 1 base and J lost 8, with 9 bases in between. CDR3 length: 13 residues. CDR3 sequence (DNA): TGCGCCAGCAGCCAAGCGTGGGACGATGAGCAGTTCTTC. It encodes CASSQAWDDEQFF.

V and J are TRBV4-1 and TRBJ2-7, with D hard to call. V shed 0 bases and J shed 5 bases, with 11 bases lying between them. Germline assignment: CDR1 MGHRA and CDR2 YSYEKL. The CDR3 is 14 residues long. CDR3: CASSQDPSPDEQYF. The CDR3, as DNA: TGCGCCAGCAGCCAAGACCCCTCGCCCGACGAGCAGTACTTC.